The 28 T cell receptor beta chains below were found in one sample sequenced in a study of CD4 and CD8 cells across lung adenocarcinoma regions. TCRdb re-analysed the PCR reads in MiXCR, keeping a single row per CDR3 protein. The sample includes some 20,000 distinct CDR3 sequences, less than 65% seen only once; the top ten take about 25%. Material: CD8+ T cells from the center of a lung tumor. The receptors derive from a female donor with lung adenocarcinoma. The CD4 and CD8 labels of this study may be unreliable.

Here the CDR3 reads CGGGQGGGGRDTQYF. The CDR3 nucleotides read TGCGGCGGGGGTCAAGGCGGAGGGGGGCGAGATACGCAGTATTTT. The rearrangement joins TRBV10-1 to TRBJ2-3; maybe TRBD2 (7 bases). The CDR3 extends over 15 amino acids. CDR1 and CDR2 (germline): WNHNN, SYGVQD (reference sequence).

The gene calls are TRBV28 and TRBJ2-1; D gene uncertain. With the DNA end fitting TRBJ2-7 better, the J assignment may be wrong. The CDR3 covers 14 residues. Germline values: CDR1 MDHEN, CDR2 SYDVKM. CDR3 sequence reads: CASSLWAQGHEQYF. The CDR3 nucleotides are TGTGCCAGCAGTTTATGGGCCCAAGGCCACGAGCAGTACTTC.

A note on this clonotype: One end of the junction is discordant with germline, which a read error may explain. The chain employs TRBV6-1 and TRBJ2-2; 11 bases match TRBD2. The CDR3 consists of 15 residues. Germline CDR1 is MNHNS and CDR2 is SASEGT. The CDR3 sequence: CARSRLAGNTGALFF. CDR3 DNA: TGTGCCAGGAGCCGACTAGCGGGAAACACCGGGGCGCTGTTTTTT.

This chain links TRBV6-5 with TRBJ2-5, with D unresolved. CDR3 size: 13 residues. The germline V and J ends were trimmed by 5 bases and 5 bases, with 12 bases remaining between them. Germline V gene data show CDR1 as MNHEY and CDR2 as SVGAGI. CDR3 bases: TGTGCCAGCAGTAACGGTCCGAGGGAGACCCAGTACTTC. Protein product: CASSNGPRETQYF.

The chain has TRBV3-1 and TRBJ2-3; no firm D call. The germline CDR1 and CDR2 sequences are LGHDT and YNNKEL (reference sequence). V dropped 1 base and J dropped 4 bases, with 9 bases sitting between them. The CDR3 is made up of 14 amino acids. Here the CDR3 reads CASSQVALADTQYF. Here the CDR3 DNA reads TGTGCCAGCAGCCAAGTAGCACTTGCAGATACGCAGTATTTT.

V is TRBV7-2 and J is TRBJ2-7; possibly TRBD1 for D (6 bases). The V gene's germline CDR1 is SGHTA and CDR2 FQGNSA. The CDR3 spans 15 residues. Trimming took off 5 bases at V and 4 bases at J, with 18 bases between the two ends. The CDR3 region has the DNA TGTGCCAGCAGCGTGGCCCCGGGACATACATACGAGCAGTACTTC. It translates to CASSVAPGHTYEQYF.

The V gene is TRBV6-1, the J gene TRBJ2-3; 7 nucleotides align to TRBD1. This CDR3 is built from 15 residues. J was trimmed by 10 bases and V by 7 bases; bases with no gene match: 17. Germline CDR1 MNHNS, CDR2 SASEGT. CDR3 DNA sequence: TGTGCCAGCAAAAAGACGGGTGTGAGCACAGGGGCGCAGTATTTT. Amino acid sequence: CASKKTGVSTGAQYF.

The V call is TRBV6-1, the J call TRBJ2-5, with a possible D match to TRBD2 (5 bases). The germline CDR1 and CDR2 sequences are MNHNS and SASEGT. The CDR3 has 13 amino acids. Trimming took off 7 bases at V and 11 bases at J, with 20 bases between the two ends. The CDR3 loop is CASTYQEADEQYF. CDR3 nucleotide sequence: TGTGCCAGCACCTACCAGGAGGCAGATGAGCAGTACTTC.

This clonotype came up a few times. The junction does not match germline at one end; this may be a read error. CDR3 nucleotide sequence: TGTGCCAGCAGTCCCCAAATACGGGCCGGTGGTGCAGAGACGCAGTACTTC. Protein: CASSPQIRAGGAETQYF. The V and J genes are TRBV27 and TRBJ2-5; D not resolved. CDR3 length: 17 amino acids. Germline V gene data show CDR1 as MNHEY and CDR2 as SMNVEV (reference sequence).

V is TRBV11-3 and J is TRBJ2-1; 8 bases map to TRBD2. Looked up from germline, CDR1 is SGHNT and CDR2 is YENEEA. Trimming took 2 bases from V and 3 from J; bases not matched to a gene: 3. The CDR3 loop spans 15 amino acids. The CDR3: CASSLYGRVYNEQFF. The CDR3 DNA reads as TGTGCCAGCAGCTTATACGGGAGGGTCTACAATGAGCAGTTCTTC.

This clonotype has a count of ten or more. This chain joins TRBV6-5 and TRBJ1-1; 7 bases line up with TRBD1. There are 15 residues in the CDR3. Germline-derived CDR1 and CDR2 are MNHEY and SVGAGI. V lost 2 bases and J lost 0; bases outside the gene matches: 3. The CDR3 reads CASSYEGAVNTEAFF. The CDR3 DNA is TGTGCCAGCAGTTACGAGGGGGCCGTGAACACTGAAGCTTTCTTT.

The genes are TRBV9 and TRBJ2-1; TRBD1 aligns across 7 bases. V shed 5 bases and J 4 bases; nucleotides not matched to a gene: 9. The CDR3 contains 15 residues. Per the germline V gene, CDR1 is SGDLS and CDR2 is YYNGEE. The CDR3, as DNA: TGTGCCAGCAGTGGGCGACAGGGCCCATACAATGAGCAGTTCTTC. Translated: CASSGRQGPYNEQFF.

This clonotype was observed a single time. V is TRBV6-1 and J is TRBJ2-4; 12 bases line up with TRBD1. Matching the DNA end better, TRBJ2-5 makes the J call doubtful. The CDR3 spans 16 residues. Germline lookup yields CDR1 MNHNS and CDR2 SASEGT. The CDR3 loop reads CASFPTGTGGVKTQYF. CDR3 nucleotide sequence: TGTGCCAGCTTTCCCACCGGGACAGGGGGCGTGAAGACCCAGTACTTC.

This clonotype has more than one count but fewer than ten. The CDR3 bases are TGTGCCAGCTCACCTCGGACGGCGGCCGGTCTGTTCTTC. Translating it yields CASSPRTAAGLFF. The rearrangement joins TRBV18 to TRBJ2-1; D remains ambiguous. Germline CDR1 reads KGHSH; CDR2 reads LQKENI. V lost 3 bases and J 15 bases, leaving 18 bases between the germline ends. This CDR3 contains 13 residues.

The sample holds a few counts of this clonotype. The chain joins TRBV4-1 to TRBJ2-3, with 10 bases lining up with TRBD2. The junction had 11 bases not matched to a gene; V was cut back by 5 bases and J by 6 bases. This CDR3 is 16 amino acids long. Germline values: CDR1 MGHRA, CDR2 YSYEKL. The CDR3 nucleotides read TGCGCCAGCAGCGGCCTAGCGGGAGCCGTCAGGGATACGCAGTATTTT. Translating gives CASSGLAGAVRDTQYF.

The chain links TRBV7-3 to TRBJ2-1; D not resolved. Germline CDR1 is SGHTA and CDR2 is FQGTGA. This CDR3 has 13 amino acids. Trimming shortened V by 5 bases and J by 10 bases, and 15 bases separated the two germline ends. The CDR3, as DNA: TGTGCCAGCAGCCCCCGTATGGATGGGGAGCAGTTCTTC. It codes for CASSPRMDGEQFF.

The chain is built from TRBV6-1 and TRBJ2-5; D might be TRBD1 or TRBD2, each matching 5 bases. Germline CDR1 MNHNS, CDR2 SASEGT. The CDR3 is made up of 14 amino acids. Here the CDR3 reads CARRLDKDQETQYF. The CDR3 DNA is TGTGCGAGGAGGTTGGACAAGGACCAAGAGACCCAGTACTTC.

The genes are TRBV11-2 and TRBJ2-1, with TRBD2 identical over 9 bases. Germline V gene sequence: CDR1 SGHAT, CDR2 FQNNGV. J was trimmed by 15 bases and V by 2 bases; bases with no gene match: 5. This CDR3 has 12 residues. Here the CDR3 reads CASSLLAGDGFF. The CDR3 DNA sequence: TGTGCCAGCAGCTTATTAGCGGGAGATGGGTTCTTC.

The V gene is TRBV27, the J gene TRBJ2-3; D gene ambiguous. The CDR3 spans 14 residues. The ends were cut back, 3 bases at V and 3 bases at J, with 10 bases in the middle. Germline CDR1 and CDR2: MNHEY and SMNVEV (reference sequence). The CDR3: CASSFLTATDTQYF. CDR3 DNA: TGTGCCAGCAGTTTCTTAACAGCAACAGATACGCAGTATTTT.

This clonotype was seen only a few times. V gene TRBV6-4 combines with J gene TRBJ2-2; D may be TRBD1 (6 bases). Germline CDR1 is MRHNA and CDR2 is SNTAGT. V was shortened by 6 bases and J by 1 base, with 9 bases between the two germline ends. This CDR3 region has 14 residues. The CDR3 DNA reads TGTGCCAGCAGAGAACAGGGGAACACCGGGGAGCTGTTTTTT. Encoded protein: CASREQGNTGELFF.

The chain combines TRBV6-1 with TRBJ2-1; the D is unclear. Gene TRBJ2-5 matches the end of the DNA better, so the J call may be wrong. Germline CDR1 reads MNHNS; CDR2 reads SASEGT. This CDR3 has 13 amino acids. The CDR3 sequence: CASSRSLEETQYF. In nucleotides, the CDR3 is TGTGCCAGCAGCCGTTCGTTGGAGGAGACCCAGTACTTC.

CDR3 protein: CAGQGGGGKDTQYF. The CDR3, as DNA: TGTGCGGGCCAGGGGGGCGGTGGCAAAGATACGCAGTACTTC. The chain joins TRBV10-3 to TRBJ2-3; maybe TRBD1 (7 bases). The DNA end favors TRBJ2-7, so the J call may be wrong. The CDR3 is made up of 14 amino acids. The germline V gene encodes CDR1 ENHRY and CDR2 SYGVKD.

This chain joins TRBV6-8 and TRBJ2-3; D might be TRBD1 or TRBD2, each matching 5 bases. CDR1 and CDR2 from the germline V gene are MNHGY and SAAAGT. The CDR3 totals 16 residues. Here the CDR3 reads CPSSATGRRAKDTQYF. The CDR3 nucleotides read TGTCCGAGCAGTGCCACGGGGCGGAGAGCCAAAGATACGCAGTATTTT.

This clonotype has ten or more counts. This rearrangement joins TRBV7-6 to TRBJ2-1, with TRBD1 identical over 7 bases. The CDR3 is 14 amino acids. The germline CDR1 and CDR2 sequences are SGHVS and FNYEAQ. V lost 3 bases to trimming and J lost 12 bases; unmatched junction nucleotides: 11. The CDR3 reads CASSLEQGLKGQFF. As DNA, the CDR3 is TGTGCCAGCAGCTTGGAACAGGGGCTGAAGGGGCAGTTCTTC.

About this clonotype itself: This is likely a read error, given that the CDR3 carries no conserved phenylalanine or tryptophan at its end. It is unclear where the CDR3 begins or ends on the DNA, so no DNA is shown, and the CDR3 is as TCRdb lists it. The CDR3 region is CASSESDLAGGSDTWYS. The V and J genes are TRBV10-1 and TRBJ2-3; the D call TRBD2 from the table was never checked on the DNA. The CDR3 contains 17 residues when both ends are counted. Looked up from germline, CDR1 is WNHNN and CDR2 is SYGVQD (reference sequence).

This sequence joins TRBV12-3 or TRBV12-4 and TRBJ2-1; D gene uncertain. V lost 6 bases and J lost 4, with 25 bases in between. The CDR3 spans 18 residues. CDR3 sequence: CASSRLNYPGIPYNEQFF. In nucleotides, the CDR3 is TGTGCCAGCAGCCGTTTAAATTACCCAGGAATTCCTTACAATGAGCAGTTCTTC.

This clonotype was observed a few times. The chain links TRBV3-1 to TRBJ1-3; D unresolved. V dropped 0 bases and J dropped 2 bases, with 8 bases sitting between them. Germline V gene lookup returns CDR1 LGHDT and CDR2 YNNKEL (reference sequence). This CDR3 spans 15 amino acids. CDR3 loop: CASSQDEVPGNTIYF. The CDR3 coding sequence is TGTGCCAGCAGCCAAGACGAGGTCCCTGGAAACACCATATATTTT.

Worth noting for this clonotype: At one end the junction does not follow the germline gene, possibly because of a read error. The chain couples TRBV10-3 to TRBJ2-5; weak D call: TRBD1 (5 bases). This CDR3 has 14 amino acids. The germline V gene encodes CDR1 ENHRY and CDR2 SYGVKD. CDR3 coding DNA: TGTGCGGGGCACGGGCCGCGTGACCAAAAGACCCAGTACTTC. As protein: CAGHGPRDQKTQYF.